This entry lists 16 T cell receptor beta chains sequenced from one sample in a study of T cell repertoires in cytomegalovirus infection. TCRdb processed the reads anew with MiXCR; each CDR3 protein has one entry. The repertoire holds approximately 500,000 distinct CDR3 sequences, with approximately 10% as singletons. Sample: PBMCs. These receptors originate from a human donor in good health (CMV status not recorded). Some clones in this sample may be carry-over from other donors' samples.

The chain recombines TRBV6-1 with TRBJ1-4; 8 bases fit TRBD1. Germline V gene sequence: CDR1 MNHNS, CDR2 SASEGT. The CDR3 consists of 14 residues. CDR3 sequence (DNA): TGTGCTACACACACCCTGGGACAGGTAGAAAAACTGTTTTTT. This encodes CATHTLGQVEKLFF.

This clonotype was counted ten times or more. The rearrangement links TRBV6-2 or TRBV6-3 to TRBJ2-1; TRBD1 agrees at 10 bases. From germline, CDR1 is MNHEY and CDR2 SVGEGT. CDR3 length: 15 residues. Trimming at V came to 5 bases and at J to 7 bases, leaving 8 bases not matched to a gene. The CDR3 loop reads CASSPMGQGFNEQFF. The CDR3 DNA sequence: TGTGCCAGCAGTCCGATGGGACAGGGGTTTAATGAGCAGTTCTTC.

Notes on this clonotype: This may be a read error, as it is one base from a much larger clone. V usage is TRBV5-4 and J usage is TRBJ2-2, with 7 nucleotides matching TRBD1. CDR3 length: 15 amino acids. The V gene end was trimmed by 5 bases and the J gene end by 1 base; junction bases not matched to a gene: 5. Looked up from germline, CDR1 is SGHNT and CDR2 is YYREEE (reference sequence). CDR3 bases: TGTGCCAGCAGGTCGGGACAGCTGAACACCGGGGAGCTGTTTTTT. This gives the protein CASRSGQLNTGELFF. Full variable domain (remainder filled in from reference TRBV5-4 and TRBJ2-2): ETGVTQSPTHLIKTRGQQVTLRCSSQSGHNTVSWYQQALGQGPQFIFQYYREEENGRGNFPPRFSGLQFPNYSSELNVNALELDDSALYLCASRSGQLNTGELFFGEGSRLTVL.

DNA for the CDR3: TGCAGTGCTGACCAACGCGCGGGACAGGGTTACGGCTACACCTTC. This encodes CSADQRAGQGYGYTF. The rearrangement joins TRBV20-1 to TRBJ1-2; TRBD1 aligns across 9 bases. Trimming at V came to 5 bases and at J to 8 bases, leaving 15 bases not matched to a gene. CDR1 is DFQATT and CDR2 is SNEGSKA in the germline V gene (reference sequence). The length of the CDR3 is 15 residues.

This chain uses TRBV28 with TRBJ2-7; 8 bases agree with TRBD2. This CDR3 comprises 17 residues. Losses at the gene ends were 7 bases for V and 3 bases for J; bases not matched to a gene: 17. Germline-derived CDR1 and CDR2 are MDHEN and SYDVKM. For the CDR3, the DNA is TGTGCCAGCACCACGTTCACCCGGCGGGAGGACAGCTACGAGCAGTACTTC. Translation: CASTTFTRREDSYEQYF.

This clonotype was counted ten times or more. The CDR3, as DNA: TGTGCCAGCAGCCCTCGACAGGCCTACAATGAGCAGTTCTTC. Residues: CASSPRQAYNEQFF. The J gene is TRBJ2-1, the V gene TRBV7-9; tentatively, D is TRBD1 (6 bases). Trimming stripped 5 bases from V and 2 bases from J, with 10 bases between. The CDR3 is 14 residues long. Germline CDR1 is SEHNR and CDR2 is FQNEAQ (reference sequence).

This clonotype was seen repeatedly, ten times or more. This chain connects TRBV7-9 to TRBJ1-3; unclear D gene. CDR3 length: 17 residues. V shed 5 bases and J shed 0 bases, with 17 bases lying between them. Germline CDR1 SEHNR, CDR2 FQNEAQ (reference sequence). The CDR3 sequence is CASSRLRNLSSGNTIYF. The CDR3 DNA follows: TGTGCCAGCAGCCGCCTTCGGAATCTAAGCTCTGGAAACACCATATATTTT.

The table lists this clonotype with many counts. The rearrangement links TRBV19 to TRBJ1-1, with D possibly being TRBD1 (5 bases). Looked up from germline, CDR1 is LNHDA and CDR2 is SQIVND (reference sequence). V was pared by 2 bases and J by 5 bases, with 21 bases between. CDR3 size: 17 residues. The CDR3 reads CASSIQKGGHGRTEAFF. DNA for the CDR3: TGTGCCAGTAGTATACAGAAGGGTGGACATGGGAGGACTGAAGCTTTCTTT.

This clonotype was seen ten or more times. CDR3 bases: TGTGCCAGCAGTTTAAGGAGCGGCGAGCAGTACTTC. Its translation: CASSLRSGEQYF. The chain has TRBV28 and TRBJ2-7; D may be TRBD2 (5 bases). With 2 bases removed from V and 6 bases from J, the gap between germline ends came to 8 bases. Germline V gene data show CDR1 as MDHEN and CDR2 as SYDVKM. The CDR3 totals 12 residues.

This clonotype was counted ten times or more. The V call is TRBV11-2, the J call TRBJ1-2; 11 nucleotides line up with TRBD1. In germline, CDR1 is SGHAT, CDR2 FQNNGV. The CDR3 is 15 residues long. J gave up 4 bases and V 3 bases, and 4 bases lay outside the gene matches. CDR3: CASSLGTGGIYGYTF. CDR3 in DNA: TGTGCCAGCAGCTTGGGGACAGGGGGGATCTATGGCTACACCTTC.

This clonotype appeared many times. The genes are TRBV28 and TRBJ2-5; D gene ambiguous. Deletions cut 6 bases from V and 1 base from J, with 12 bases between. The CDR3 is made up of 14 amino acids. Germline V gives CDR1 MDHEN, CDR2 SYDVKM. CDR3 sequence reads: CASSPYTVQETQYF. The CDR3 DNA sequence: TGTGCCAGCAGCCCTTACACAGTCCAAGAGACCCAGTACTTC.

This chain uses TRBV6-5 with TRBJ1-4; D is ambiguous. The CDR3 is made up of 18 amino acids. CDR1 is MNHEY and CDR2 is SVGAGI in the germline V gene. V was pared by 2 bases and J by 0 bases, with 16 bases between. The chain's CDR3 is CASSYRRPSRTTNEKLFF. The CDR3 bases are TGTGCCAGCAGTTACCGGCGGCCGAGCCGGACAACTAATGAAAAACTGTTTTTT.

This clonotype came up many times. The V gene is TRBV10-3, the J gene TRBJ2-5; 7 nucleotides align to TRBD2. CDR1 is ENHRY and CDR2 is SYGVKD in the germline V gene. The CDR3 runs 14 residues. Trimming cost V 3 bases and J 1 base; bases outside gene matches: 2. CDR3 residues: CAISDPGGQETQYF. CDR3 coding DNA: TGTGCCATCAGTGATCCGGGAGGCCAAGAGACCCAGTACTTC.

In its sample, this clonotype was seen many times. The gene calls are TRBV5-6 and TRBJ2-1, with D unclear. The CDR3 spans 13 residues. V was cut by 5 bases and J by 1 base, with 7 bases left in between. Germline V lookup: CDR1 SGHDT, CDR2 YYEEEE. CDR3: CASRVGSYNEQFF. CDR3 in DNA: TGTGCCAGCAGGGTGGGATCCTACAATGAGCAGTTCTTC.

The chain is built from TRBV20-1 and TRBJ1-2, with D maybe TRBD1 (5 bases). The CDR3 sequence is 14 residues long. From germline, CDR1 is DFQATT and CDR2 SNEGSKA (reference sequence). The ends were cut back, 3 bases at V and 0 bases at J, with 11 bases in the middle. For the CDR3, the DNA is TGCAGTGCTAGTGGGACCGTACCTAACTATGGCTACACCTTC. Amino acids: CSASGTVPNYGYTF.

This clonotype has a count of ten or more. The rearrangement links TRBV7-9 to TRBJ2-7, with 10 bases that match TRBD2. This CDR3 is built from 15 residues. CDR1 and CDR2 (germline): SEHNR, FQNEAQ (reference sequence). V lost 4 bases and J lost 3; bases outside the gene matches: 6. The CDR3: CASSSVPSGSYEQYF. CDR3 sequence (DNA): TGTGCCAGCAGCTCCGTCCCTAGCGGGAGCTACGAGCAGTACTTC.